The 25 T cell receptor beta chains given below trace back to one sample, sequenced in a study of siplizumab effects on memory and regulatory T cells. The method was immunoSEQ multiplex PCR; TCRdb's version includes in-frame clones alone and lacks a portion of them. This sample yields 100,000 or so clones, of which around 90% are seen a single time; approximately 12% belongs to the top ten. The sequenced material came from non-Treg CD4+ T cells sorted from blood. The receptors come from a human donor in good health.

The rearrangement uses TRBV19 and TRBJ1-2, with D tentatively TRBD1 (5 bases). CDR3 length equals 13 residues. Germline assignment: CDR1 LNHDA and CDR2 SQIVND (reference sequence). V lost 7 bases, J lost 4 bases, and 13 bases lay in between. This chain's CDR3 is CASTRGAVYGYTF. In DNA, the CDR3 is TGTGCCAGTACTAGGGGCGCAGTCTATGGCTACACCTTC.

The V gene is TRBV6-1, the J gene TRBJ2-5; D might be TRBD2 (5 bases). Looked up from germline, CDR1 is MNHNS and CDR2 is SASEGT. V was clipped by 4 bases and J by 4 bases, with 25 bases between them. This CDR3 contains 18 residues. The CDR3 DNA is TGTGCCAGCAGTGGTACCGCTGTTGTTGAGGGAAGGAGAGAGACCCAGTACTTC. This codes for CASSGTAVVEGRRETQYF.

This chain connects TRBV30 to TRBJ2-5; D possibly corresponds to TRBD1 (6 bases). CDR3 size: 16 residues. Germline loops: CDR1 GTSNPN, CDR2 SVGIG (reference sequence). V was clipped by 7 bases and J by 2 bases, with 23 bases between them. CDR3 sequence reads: CASTPTDRTFQETQYF. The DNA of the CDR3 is TGTGCCTCAACCCCTACGGACAGAACGTTTCAAGAGACCCAGTACTTC.

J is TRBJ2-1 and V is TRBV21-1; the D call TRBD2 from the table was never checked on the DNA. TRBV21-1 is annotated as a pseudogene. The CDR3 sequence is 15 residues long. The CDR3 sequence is CASSWSAPIYNEQFF. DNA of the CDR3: TGTGCCAGCAGTTGGAGTGCCCCTATCTACAATGAGCAGTTCTTC.

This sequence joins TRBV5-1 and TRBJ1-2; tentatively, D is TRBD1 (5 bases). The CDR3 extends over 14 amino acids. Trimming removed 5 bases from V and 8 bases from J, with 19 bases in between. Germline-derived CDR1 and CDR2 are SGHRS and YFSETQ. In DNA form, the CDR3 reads TGCGCCAGCAGTAGAGAGGACGGGACTTTAGGCTACACCTTC. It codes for CASSREDGTLGYTF. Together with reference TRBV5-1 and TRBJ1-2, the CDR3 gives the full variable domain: KAGVTQTPRYLIKTRGQQVTLSCSPISGHRSVSWYQQTPGQGLQFLFEYFSETQRNKGNFPGRFSGRQFSNSRSEMNVSTLELGDSALYLCASSREDGTLGYTFGSGTRLTVV.

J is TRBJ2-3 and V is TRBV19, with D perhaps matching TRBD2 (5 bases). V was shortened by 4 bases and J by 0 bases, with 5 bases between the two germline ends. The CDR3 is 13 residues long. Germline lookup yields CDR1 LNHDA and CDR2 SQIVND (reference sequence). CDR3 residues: CASSSGSTDTQYF. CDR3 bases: TGTGCCAGTAGTAGCGGGAGCACAGATACGCAGTATTTT.

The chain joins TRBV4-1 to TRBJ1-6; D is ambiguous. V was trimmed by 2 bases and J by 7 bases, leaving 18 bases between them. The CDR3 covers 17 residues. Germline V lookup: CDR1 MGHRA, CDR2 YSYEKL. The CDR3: CASSQSRIGFGNSPLHF. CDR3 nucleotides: TGCGCCAGCAGCCAAAGTCGAATAGGCTTTGGGAATTCACCCCTCCACTTT.

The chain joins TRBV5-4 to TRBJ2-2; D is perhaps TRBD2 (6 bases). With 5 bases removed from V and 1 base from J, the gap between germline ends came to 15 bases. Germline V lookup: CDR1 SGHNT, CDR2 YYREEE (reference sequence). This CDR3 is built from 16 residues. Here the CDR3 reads CASSRLREVNTGELFF. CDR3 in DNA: TGTGCCAGCAGTCGACTCAGGGAGGTGAACACCGGGGAGCTGTTTTTT.

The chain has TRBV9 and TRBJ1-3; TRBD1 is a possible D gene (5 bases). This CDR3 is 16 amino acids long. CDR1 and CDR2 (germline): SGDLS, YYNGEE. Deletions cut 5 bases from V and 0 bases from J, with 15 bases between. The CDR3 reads CASSFESGTSGNTIYF. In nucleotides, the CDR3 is TGTGCCAGCAGTTTCGAAAGCGGGACCTCTGGAAACACCATATATTTT.

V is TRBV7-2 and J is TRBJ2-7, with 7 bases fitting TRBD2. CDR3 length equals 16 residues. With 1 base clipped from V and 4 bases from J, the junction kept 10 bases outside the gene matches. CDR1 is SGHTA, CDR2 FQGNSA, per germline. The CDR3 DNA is TGTGCCAGCAGCTTAGGACTAGCCCAGGGTATTTACGAGCAGTACTTC. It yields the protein CASSLGLAQGIYEQYF.

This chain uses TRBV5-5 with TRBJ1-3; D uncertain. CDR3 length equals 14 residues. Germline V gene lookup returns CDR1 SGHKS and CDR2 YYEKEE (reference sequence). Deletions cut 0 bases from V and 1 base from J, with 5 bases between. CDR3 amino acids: CASSLGGSGNTIYF. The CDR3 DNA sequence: TGTGCCAGCAGCTTGGGAGGGTCTGGAAACACCATATATTTT.

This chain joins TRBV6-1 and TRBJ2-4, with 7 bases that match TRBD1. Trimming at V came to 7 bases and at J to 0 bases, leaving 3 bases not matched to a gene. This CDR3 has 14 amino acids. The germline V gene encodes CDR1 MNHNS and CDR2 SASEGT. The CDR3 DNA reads TGTGCCAGCAACTACAGGGGAGCCAAAAACATTCAGTACTTC. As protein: CASNYRGAKNIQYF.

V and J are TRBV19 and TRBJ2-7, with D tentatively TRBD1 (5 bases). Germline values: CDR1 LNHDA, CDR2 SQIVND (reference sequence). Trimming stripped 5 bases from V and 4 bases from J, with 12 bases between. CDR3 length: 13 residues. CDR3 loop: CASSDRQSYEQYF. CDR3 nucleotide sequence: TGTGCCAGTAGTGACCGACAGTCATACGAGCAGTACTTC.

Written as DNA, the CDR3 is TGTGCCAGCAGCTTAGATCGTCAGCCCCAGCATTTT. This translates into CASSLDRQPQHF. The J gene is TRBJ1-5, the V gene TRBV7-9; D uncertain. Per germline, CDR1 SEHNR and CDR2 FQNEAQ (reference sequence). Trimming shortened V by 1 base and J by 6 bases, and 4 bases separated the two germline ends. The CDR3 contains 12 residues.

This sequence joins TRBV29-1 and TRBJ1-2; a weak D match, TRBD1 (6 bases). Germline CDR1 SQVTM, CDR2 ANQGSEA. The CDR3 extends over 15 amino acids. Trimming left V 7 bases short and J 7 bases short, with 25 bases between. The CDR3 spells CSAGGPAGGEVGYTF. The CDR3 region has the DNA TGCAGCGCCGGGGGGCCGGCGGGGGGCGAGGTTGGCTACACCTTC.

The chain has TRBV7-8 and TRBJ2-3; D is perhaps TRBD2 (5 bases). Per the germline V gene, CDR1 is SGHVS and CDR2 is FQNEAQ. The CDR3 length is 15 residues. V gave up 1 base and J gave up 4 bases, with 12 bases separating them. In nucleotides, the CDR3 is TGTGCCAGCAGCTTAGTATTGGGGAGTGCAGATACGCAGTATTTT. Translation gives CASSLVLGSADTQYF.

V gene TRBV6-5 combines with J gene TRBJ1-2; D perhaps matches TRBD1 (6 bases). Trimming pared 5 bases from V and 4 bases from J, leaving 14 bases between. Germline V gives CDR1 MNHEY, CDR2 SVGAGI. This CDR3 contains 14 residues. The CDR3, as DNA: TGTGCCAGCAGTGATACCGGACAGACCTATGGCTACACCTTC. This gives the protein CASSDTGQTYGYTF.

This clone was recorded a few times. The CDR3 bases are TGTGCCAGCAGCTTACCGGTGAACACTGAAGCTTTCTTT. Translation: CASSLPVNTEAFF. This chain joins TRBV11-2 and TRBJ1-1; no firm D call. Germline CDR1 SGHAT, CDR2 FQNNGV. The CDR3 is made up of 13 amino acids. V lost 2 bases and J lost 0, with 4 bases in between.

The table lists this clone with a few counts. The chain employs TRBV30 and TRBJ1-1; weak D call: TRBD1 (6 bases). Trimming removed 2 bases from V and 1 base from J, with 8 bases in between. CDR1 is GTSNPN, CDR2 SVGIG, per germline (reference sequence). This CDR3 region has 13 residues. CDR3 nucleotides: TGTGCCTGGAGTCTACAGGGGAACACTGAAGCTTTCTTT. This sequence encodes CAWSLQGNTEAFF.

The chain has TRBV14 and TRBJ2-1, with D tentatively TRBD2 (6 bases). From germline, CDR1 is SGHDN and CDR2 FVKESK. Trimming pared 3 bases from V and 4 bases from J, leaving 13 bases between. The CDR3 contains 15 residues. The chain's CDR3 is CASSQRLDPYNEQFF. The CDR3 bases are TGTGCCAGCAGCCAGAGACTAGACCCTTACAATGAGCAGTTCTTC.

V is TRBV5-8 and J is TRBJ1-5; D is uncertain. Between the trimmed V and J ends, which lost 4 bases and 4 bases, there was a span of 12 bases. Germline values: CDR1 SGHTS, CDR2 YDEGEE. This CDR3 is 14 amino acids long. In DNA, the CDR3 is TGTGCCAGCAGCCGGGAGGGTTCTAATCAGCCCCAGCATTTT. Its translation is CASSREGSNQPQHF.

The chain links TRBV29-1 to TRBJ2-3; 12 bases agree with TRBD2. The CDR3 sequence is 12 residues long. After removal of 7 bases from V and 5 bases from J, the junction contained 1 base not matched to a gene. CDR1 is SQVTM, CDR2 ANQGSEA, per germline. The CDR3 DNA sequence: TGCAGCGGACTAGCGGGAGTAGATACGCAGTATTTT. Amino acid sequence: CSGLAGVDTQYF.

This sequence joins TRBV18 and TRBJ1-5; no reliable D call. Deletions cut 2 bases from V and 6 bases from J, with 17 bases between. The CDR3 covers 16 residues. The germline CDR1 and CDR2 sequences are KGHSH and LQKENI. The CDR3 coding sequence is TGTGCCAGCTCACCAAACCTCGACACGGCGGGTCAGCCCCAGCATTTT. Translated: CASSPNLDTAGQPQHF.

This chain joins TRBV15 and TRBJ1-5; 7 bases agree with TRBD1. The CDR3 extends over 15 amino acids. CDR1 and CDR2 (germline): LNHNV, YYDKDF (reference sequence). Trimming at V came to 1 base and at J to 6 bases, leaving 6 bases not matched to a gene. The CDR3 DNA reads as TGTGCCACCAGCAGAGGTGCGGGACAGAGTCAGCCCCAGCATTTT. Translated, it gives CATSRGAGQSQPQHF. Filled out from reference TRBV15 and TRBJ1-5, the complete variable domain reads DAMVIQNPRYQVTQFGKPVTLSCSQTLNHNVMYWYQQKSSQAPKLLFHYYDKDFNNEADTPDNFQSRRPNTSFCFLDIRSPGLGDTAMYLCATSRGAGQSQPQHFGDGTRLSIL.

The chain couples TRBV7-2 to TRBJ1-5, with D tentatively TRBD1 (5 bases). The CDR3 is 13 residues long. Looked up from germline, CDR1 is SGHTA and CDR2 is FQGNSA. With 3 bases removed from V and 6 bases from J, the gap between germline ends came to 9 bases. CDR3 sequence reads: CASSLGVGQPQHF. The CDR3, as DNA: TGTGCCAGCAGCTTGGGGGTTGGTCAGCCCCAGCATTTT. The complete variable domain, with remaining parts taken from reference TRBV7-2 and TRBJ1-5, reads GAGVSQSPSNKVTEKGKDVELRCDPISGHTALYWYRQSLGQGLEFLIYFQGNSAPDKSGLPSDRFSAERTGGSVSTLTIQRTQQEDSAVYLCASSLGVGQPQHFGDGTRLSIL.